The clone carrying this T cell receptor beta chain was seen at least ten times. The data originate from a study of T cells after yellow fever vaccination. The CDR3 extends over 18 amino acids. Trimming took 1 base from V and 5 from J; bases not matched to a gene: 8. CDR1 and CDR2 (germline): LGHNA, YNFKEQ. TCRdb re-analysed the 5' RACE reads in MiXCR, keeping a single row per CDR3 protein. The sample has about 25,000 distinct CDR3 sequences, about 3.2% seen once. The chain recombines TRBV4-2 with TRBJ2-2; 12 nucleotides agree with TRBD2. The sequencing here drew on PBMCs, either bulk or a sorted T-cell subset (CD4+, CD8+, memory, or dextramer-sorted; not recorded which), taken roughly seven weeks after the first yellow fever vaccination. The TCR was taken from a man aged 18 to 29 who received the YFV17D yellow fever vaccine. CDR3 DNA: TGTGCCAGCAGCCAAGTTCTAGCGGGGGGGCTTGGGACCGGGGAGCTGTTTTTT. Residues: CASSQVLAGGLGTGELFF.